This is a list of T cell receptor beta chains from one sample in a study of blood T cell repertoires in COVID-19. Assay: immunoSEQ multiplex PCR; the TCRdb copy retains only in-frame clones and omits some. Of 70,000 to 80,000 clones in the sample, 86% are singletons; the top ten hold more than 10%. Specimen: peripheral blood. These receptor sequences come from a human donor in a cohort sampled during active COVID-19. CDR3s include the opening cysteine and the closing phenylalanine or tryptophan. D genes are given only for firm matches. Clone size appears in some rows only: once, few, many, or a class for an expanded clone.

cdr3_aa cdr3_nt v_call clone_size j_call d_call cdr3_length
CASSFGGGKEFF TGTGCCAGCAGCTTTGGCGGGGGGAAAGAGTTCTTC TRBV5-4 - TRBJ2-1 TRBD2 12
CASSQSTGTEQFF TGTGCCAGCAGCCAATCGACAGGAACTGAGCAGTTCTTC TRBV12-3/TRBV12-4 - TRBJ2-1 - 13
CASTLDRNNEKLFF TGTGCCAGTACCCTTGACAGAAATAATGAAAAACTGTTTTTT TRBV19 - TRBJ1-4 - 14
CASSQPGMNDSPLHF TGTGCCAGCAGCCAGCCGGGGATGAACGATTCACCCCTCCACTTT TRBV28 few TRBJ1-6 - 15
CASSLLGNQPQHF TGTGCCAGCAGTTTGCTAGGCAATCAGCCCCAGCATTTT TRBV12-3/TRBV12-4 - TRBJ1-5 - 13
CASSISLVDEQYF TGTGCCAGTAGTATTAGTCTCGTGGACGAGCAGTACTTC TRBV19 - TRBJ2-7 - 13
CASAHHQGAAYNEQFF TGTGCCAGCGCTCACCACCAGGGGGCCGCCTACAATGAGCAGTTCTTC TRBV9 - TRBJ2-1 TRBD1 16
CATQQGGVNTEAFF TGTGCCACTCAACAAGGGGGCGTCAACACTGAAGCTTTCTTT TRBV10-3 - TRBJ1-1 TRBD1 14
CASSILSAGGQDTQYF TGTGCCAGCAGCATACTTTCGGCGGGGGGGCAAGATACGCAGTATTTT TRBV28 - TRBJ2-3 TRBD2 16
CASSLGSGQDYEQYF TGTGCCAGCAGCTTAGGTTCGGGACAGGATTACGAGCAGTACTTC TRBV11-3 - TRBJ2-7 TRBD1 15
CASTIADQPQHF TGTGCCAGCACAATTGCGGATCAGCCCCAGCATTTT TRBV2 - TRBJ1-5 - 12
CASRVQASSYEQYF TGTGCCAGCAGAGTACAGGCGAGCTCCTACGAGCAGTACTTC TRBV2 once TRBJ2-7 - 14
CASSSLRTSGIRYEQYF TGTGCCAGCAGCTCTCTACGGACTAGCGGGATTCGCTACGAGCAGTACTTC TRBV5-6 few TRBJ2-7 TRBD2 17
CASSSPGDRGGYGYTF TGTGCCAGCAGTTCCCCCGGGGACAGGGGTGGCTATGGCTACACCTTC TRBV6-5 - TRBJ1-2 TRBD1 16